The 22 T cell receptor beta chains presented below share a single source sample, sequenced in a study of cytomegalovirus exposure and HLA in healthy donors. The method was immunoSEQ multiplex PCR; TCRdb's version includes in-frame clones alone and lacks a portion of them. The sample includes 100,000 to 150,000 clones, 80% to 90% seen only once; the top ten take more than 0.95%. Sequencing was performed on PBMCs. These TCRs come from a woman aged 18 to 35 in good health and CMV-seronegative.

The J gene is TRBJ2-3, the V gene TRBV11-2; no clear D. The CDR3 consists of 15 residues. V lost 5 bases to trimming and J lost 0 bases, with 12 bases between them. Germline loops: CDR1 SGHAT, CDR2 FQNNGV. This CDR3 is CASSLTLQSTDTQYF. For the CDR3, the DNA is TGTGCCAGCAGCCTAACCTTACAGAGCACAGATACGCAGTATTTT.

The chain is built from TRBV5-1 and TRBJ1-4; TRBD1 matches 8 bases. This CDR3 is built from 15 residues. The V and J ends lost 3 bases and 5 bases, in that order; junction bases with no gene match: 6. Germline CDR1 is SGHRS and CDR2 is YFSETQ. The CDR3 DNA sequence: TGCGCCAGCAGCTCCGGGACAGGCCCAAATGAAAAACTGTTTTTT. Translation gives CASSSGTGPNEKLFF.

The chain's CDR3 is CAGGDRGNYGYTF. CDR3 in DNA: TGTGCCGGAGGGGATAGGGGAAACTATGGCTACACCTTC. The chain has TRBV6-1 and TRBJ1-2; D might be TRBD1 (5 bases). The CDR3 totals 13 residues. Trimming removed 11 bases from V and 2 bases from J, with 15 bases in between. CDR1 is MNHNS, CDR2 SASEGT, per germline.

The chain employs TRBV9 and TRBJ2-7, with no clear D. V lost 5 bases, J lost 3 bases, and 9 bases lay in between. Germline lookup yields CDR1 SGDLS and CDR2 YYNGEE. The CDR3 consists of 12 residues. The CDR3 region is CASSANDYEQYF. The DNA for the CDR3 is TGTGCCAGCAGTGCGAACGACTACGAGCAGTACTTC.

The chain recombines TRBV13 with TRBJ2-5, with D uncertain. The CDR3 has 13 amino acids. Trimming shortened V by 0 bases and J by 5 bases, and 7 bases separated the two germline ends. Germline V gene lookup returns CDR1 PRHDT and CDR2 FYEKMQ (reference sequence). The CDR3 DNA follows: TGTGCCAGCAGCTTAGGTGCGGTGGAGACCCAGTACTTC. Translation gives CASSLGAVETQYF.

In its sample, this clone was seen a few times. Other DNA sequences in this specimen translate into the identical CDR3. J is TRBJ2-5 and V is TRBV5-1, with TRBD2 matching 12 bases. This CDR3 spans 14 amino acids. The germline V gene encodes CDR1 SGHRS and CDR2 YFSETQ. The V gene end was trimmed by 5 bases and the J gene end by 5 bases; junction bases not matched to a gene: 4. The CDR3: CASSLTSGGETQYF. The CDR3 nucleotides read TGCGCCAGCAGTTTGACTAGCGGGGGTGAGACCCAGTACTTC.

V is TRBV18 and J is TRBJ2-7; D is unclear. Germline-derived CDR1 and CDR2 are KGHSH and LQKENI. Between the trimmed V and J ends, which lost 4 bases and 3 bases, there was a span of 7 bases. The CDR3 runs 12 residues. CDR3 loop: CASSLTDYEQYF. The CDR3 DNA sequence: TGTGCCAGCTCACTGACTGACTACGAGCAGTACTTC.

This clone showed up just a few times. The rearrangement joins TRBV5-1 to TRBJ1-1; 7 positions match TRBD1. There are 15 residues in the CDR3. Germline V lookup: CDR1 SGHRS, CDR2 YFSETQ. V shed 4 bases, J shed 1 base, and the junction held 7 bases outside the gene matches. Written as DNA, the CDR3 is TGCGCCAGCAGCCCGACAGGGCCGAGGAACACTGAAGCTTTCTTT. This gives the protein CASSPTGPRNTEAFF. The whole variable domain, remainder taken from reference TRBV5-1 and TRBJ1-1, is KAGVTQTPRYLIKTRGQQVTLSCSPISGHRSVSWYQQTPGQGLQFLFEYFSETQRNKGNFPGRFSGRQFSNSRSEMNVSTLELGDSALYLCASSPTGPRNTEAFFGQGTRLTVV.

The chain couples TRBV5-1 to TRBJ2-1; TRBD2 might be the D (6 bases). Germline assignment: CDR1 SGHRS and CDR2 YFSETQ. The V and J ends lost 0 bases and 5 bases respectively, with 9 bases between them. This CDR3 spans 14 amino acids. CDR3 loop: CASSLGDWNNEQFF. The CDR3 DNA reads TGCGCCAGCAGCTTGGGGGACTGGAACAATGAGCAGTTCTTC.

The chain is built from TRBV6-5 and TRBJ1-2; D may be TRBD1 (6 bases). Trimming shortened V by 5 bases and J by 4 bases, and 14 bases separated the two germline ends. The CDR3 consists of 14 residues. Germline lookup yields CDR1 MNHEY and CDR2 SVGAGI. The CDR3 bases are TGTGCCAGCAGTCGGGACACTCTCTCCTATGGCTACACCTTC. Translation: CASSRDTLSYGYTF.

The J gene is TRBJ1-1, the V gene TRBV19; 7 positions match TRBD1. The CDR3 spans 15 residues. Germline CDR1 is LNHDA and CDR2 is SQIVND (reference sequence). Germline trimming cut 4 bases from V and 3 bases from J; bases unmatched to any gene: 8. CDR3 region: CASSTRYQGDTEAFF. Here the CDR3 DNA reads TGTGCCAGTAGTACTCGTTATCAGGGGGACACTGAAGCTTTCTTT.

On this clone itself: Other DNA sequences of this sample code for an identical CDR3. V is TRBV5-1 and J is TRBJ2-7; 10 bases match TRBD1. The CDR3 is 14 amino acids. Trimming at V came to 0 bases and at J to 5 bases, leaving 2 bases not matched to a gene. Germline V gene sequence: CDR1 SGHRS, CDR2 YFSETQ. Here the CDR3 reads CASSLGQGANEQYF. Written as DNA, the CDR3 is TGCGCCAGCAGCTTGGGACAGGGGGCCAACGAGCAGTACTTC.

The chain is built from TRBV10-2 and TRBJ2-7; 7 nucleotides line up with TRBD1. V dropped 0 bases and J dropped 4; count of bases not matched to a gene: 15. Germline V gene sequence: CDR1 WSHSY, CDR2 SAAADI. The CDR3 is made up of 18 amino acids. This chain's CDR3 is CASSESMTGIFLGYEQYF. The CDR3 nucleotides are TGCGCCAGCAGTGAGTCGATGACAGGGATATTTTTGGGTTACGAGCAGTACTTC.

The chain links TRBV19 to TRBJ1-2; TRBD1 matches 12 bases. This CDR3 is 15 amino acids long. Germline V gene lookup returns CDR1 LNHDA and CDR2 SQIVND (reference sequence). V lost 6 bases, J lost 8 bases, and 10 bases stayed unmatched. The CDR3 bases are TGTGCCAGTAGACCGGGACAGGGGGCGGATAGAGGCTACACCTTC. Its protein product is CASRPGQGADRGYTF.

This clone was recorded a few times. The rearrangement links TRBV7-3 to TRBJ2-2; 7 nucleotides align to TRBD1. The CDR3 extends over 15 amino acids. In germline, CDR1 is SGHTA, CDR2 FQGTGA. With 10 bases clipped from V and 4 bases from J, the junction kept 12 bases outside the gene matches. CDR3 sequence reads: CATSPGQIFTGELFF. In nucleotides, the CDR3 is TGTGCCACCTCGCCGGGACAGATCTTCACCGGGGAGCTGTTTTTT. Drawing the rest from reference TRBV7-3 and TRBJ2-2, the complete variable domain is GAGVSQTPSNKVTEKGKYVELRCDPISGHTALYWYRQSLGQGPEFLIYFQGTGAADDSGLPNDRFFAVRPEGSVSTLKIQRTERGDSAVYLCATSPGQIFTGELFFGEGSRLTVL.

The count of this clone is one. The chain couples TRBV18 to TRBJ1-2; 10 nucleotides agree with TRBD1. With V trimmed by 3 bases and J by 6 bases, 13 bases remained unmatched. CDR1 and CDR2 from the germline V gene are KGHSH and LQKENI. The CDR3 covers 17 residues. The CDR3 DNA reads as TGTGCCAGCTCACCCGAAAACCACGGGACAGGGGTGGATGGCTACACCTTC. This sequence encodes CASSPENHGTGVDGYTF.

The chain links TRBV5-1 to TRBJ1-2; D is perhaps TRBD1 (6 bases). The ends were cut back, 2 bases at V and 2 bases at J, with 13 bases in the middle. The CDR3 has 15 amino acids. The germline CDR1 and CDR2 sequences are SGHRS and YFSETQ. The CDR3 DNA sequence: TGCGCCAGCAGCTTCCTTGGACAGCCGAACTATGGCTACACCTTC. It yields the protein CASSFLGQPNYGYTF.

The chain recombines TRBV19 with TRBJ1-4; maybe TRBD1 (6 bases). The CDR3 loop spans 15 amino acids. Germline V gene data show CDR1 as LNHDA and CDR2 as SQIVND (reference sequence). Trimming cost V 7 bases and J 3 bases, with 15 bases left between them. CDR3 amino acids: CASKFATGPNEKLFF. As DNA, the CDR3 is TGTGCCAGTAAGTTCGCGACAGGCCCTAATGAAAAACTGTTTTTT.

The chain carries TRBV7-9 and TRBJ2-3; weak D call: TRBD2 (6 bases). Trimming took 5 bases from V and 0 from J, leaving 12 bases between them. The CDR3 covers 15 residues. Per the germline V gene, CDR1 is SEHNR and CDR2 is FQNEAQ (reference sequence). The CDR3 reads CASSGGSTSTDTQYF. Written as DNA, the CDR3 is TGTGCCAGCAGCGGGGGGTCTACTAGCACAGATACGCAGTATTTT.

V usage is TRBV4-1 and J usage is TRBJ1-1, with TRBD1 matching over 7 bases. Germline V lookup: CDR1 MGHRA, CDR2 YSYEKL. V lost 4 bases to trimming and J lost 1 base; unmatched junction nucleotides: 6. The CDR3 sequence is 15 residues long. The CDR3 loop is CASSPPGQRNTEAFF. The DNA for the CDR3 is TGCGCCAGCAGCCCCCCGGGACAGAGGAACACTGAAGCTTTCTTT.

The genes are TRBV9 and TRBJ1-6; maybe TRBD1 (6 bases). This CDR3 comprises 14 residues. Germline CDR1 SGDLS, CDR2 YYNGEE. V lost 5 bases and J lost 10, with 16 bases in between. In nucleotides, the CDR3 is TGTGCCAGCAGAGATACAGGGCGAAGCTCACCCCTCCACTTT. As protein: CASRDTGRSSPLHF.

The chain employs TRBV2 and TRBJ2-7; TRBD2 might be the D (6 bases). This CDR3 has 12 amino acids. The V gene's germline CDR1 is SNHLY and CDR2 FYNNEI. V lost 7 bases to trimming and J lost 5 bases, with 12 bases between them. The CDR3 DNA reads TGTGCCAGCACGGGGGAAGCCCACGAGCAGTACTTC. Protein product: CASTGEAHEQYF.